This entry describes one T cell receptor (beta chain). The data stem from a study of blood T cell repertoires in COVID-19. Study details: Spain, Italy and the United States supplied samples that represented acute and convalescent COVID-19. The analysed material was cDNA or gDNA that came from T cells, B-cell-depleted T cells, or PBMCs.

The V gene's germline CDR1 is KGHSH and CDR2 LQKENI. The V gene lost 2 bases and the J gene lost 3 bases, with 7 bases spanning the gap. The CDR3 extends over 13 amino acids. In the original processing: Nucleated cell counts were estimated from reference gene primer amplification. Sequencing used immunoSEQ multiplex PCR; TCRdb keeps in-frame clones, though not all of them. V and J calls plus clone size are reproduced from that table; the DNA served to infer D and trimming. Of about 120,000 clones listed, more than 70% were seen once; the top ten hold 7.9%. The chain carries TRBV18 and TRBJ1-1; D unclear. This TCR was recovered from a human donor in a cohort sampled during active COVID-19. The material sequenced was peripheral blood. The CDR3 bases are TGTGCCAGCTCACCAAGGACTGACACTGAAGCTTTCTTT. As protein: CASSPRTDTEAFF.